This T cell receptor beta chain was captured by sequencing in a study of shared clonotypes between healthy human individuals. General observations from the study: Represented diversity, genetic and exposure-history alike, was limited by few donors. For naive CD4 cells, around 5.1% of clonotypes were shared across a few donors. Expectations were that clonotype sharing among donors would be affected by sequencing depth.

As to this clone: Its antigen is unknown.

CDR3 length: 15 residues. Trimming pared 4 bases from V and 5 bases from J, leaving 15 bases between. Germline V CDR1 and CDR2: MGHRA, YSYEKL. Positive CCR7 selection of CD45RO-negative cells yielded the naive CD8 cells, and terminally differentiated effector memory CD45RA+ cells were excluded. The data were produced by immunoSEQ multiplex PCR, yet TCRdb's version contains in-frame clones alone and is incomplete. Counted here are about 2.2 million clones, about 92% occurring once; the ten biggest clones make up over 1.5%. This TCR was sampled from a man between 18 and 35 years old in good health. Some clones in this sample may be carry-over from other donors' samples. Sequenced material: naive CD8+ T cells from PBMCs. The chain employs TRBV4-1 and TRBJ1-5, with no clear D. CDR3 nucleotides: TGCGCCAGCAGCCCTGGTAGAAGGCCAGATCAGCCCCAGCATTTT. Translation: CASSPGRRPDQPQHF.